This T cell receptor (beta chain) was documented in a study of a mutant IDH1 vaccine in newly diagnosed glioma. About the study: Visit V12 happened at week 35; visit V13 happened at week 47. Overall study results and limits: Pseudoprogression seemed unrelated to changes in top peripheral T cell clonotypes.

On this clone: The antigen is not known. The CDR3 end shows no conserved phenylalanine or tryptophan, and so a read error is likely. No DNA is shown, since the ends of the CDR3 on it are uncertain; the CDR3 is the one TCRdb lists.

9 amino acids form the CDR3, both terminal residues included. Germline assignment: CDR1 LNHNV and CDR2 YYDKDF (reference sequence). Here immunoSEQ multiplex PCR was the method, and the copy in TCRdb shows in-frame clones only, minus some. The sample records roughly 32,000 clones, 79% being singletons. Time point meaning: week 35, safety follow-up. Each dose of the vaccine consisted of 300 ug of mutant IDH1 20-mer peptide, with topical imiquimod. The patients were given eight vaccinations, one each in weeks 1, 3, 5, 7, 11, 15, 19 and 23. The sequence derives from a woman in her thirties with glioma. Some clones in this sample may be carry-over from other donors' samples. This chain joins TRBV15 and TRBJ2-3. The sequenced sample was PBMCs, obtained from a glioma patient whose treatment included an IDH1 peptide vaccine. CDR3 sequence reads: CATSTKHGT.